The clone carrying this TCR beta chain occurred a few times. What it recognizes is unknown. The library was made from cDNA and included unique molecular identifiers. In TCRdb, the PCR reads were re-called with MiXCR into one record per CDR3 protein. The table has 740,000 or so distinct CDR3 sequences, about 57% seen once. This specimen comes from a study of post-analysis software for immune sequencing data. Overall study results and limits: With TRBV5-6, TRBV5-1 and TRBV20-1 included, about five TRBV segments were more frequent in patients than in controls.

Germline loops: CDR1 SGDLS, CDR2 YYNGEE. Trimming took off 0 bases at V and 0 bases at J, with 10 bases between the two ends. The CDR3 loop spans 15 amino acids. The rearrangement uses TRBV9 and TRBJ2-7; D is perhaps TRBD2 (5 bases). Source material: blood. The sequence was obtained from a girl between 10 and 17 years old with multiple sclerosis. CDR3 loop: CASSVGTSSSYEQYF. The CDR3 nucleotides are TGTGCCAGCAGCGTAGGGACTTCCTCCTCCTACGAGCAGTACTTC.